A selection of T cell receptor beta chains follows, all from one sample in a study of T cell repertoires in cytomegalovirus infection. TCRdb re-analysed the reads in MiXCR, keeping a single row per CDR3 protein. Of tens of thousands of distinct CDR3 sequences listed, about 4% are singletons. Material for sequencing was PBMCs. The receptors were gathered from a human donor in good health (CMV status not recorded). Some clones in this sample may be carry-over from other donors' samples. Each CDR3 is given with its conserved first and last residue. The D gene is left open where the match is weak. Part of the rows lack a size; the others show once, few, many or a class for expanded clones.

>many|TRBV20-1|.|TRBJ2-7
CSASDHEQYF
TGCAGTGCTAGTGATCACGAGCAGTACTTC
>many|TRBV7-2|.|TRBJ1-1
CASSLVGRNTEAFF
TGTGCCAGCAGCTTAGTGGGCCGGAACACTGAAGCTTTCTTT
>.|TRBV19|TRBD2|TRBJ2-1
CASSASPNRGGKDYNEQFF
TGTGCCAGTAGTGCTTCCCCTAACCGCGGGGGAAAAGATTACAATGAGCAGTTCTTC
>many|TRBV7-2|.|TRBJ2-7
CASSLGPSSYEQYF
TGTGCCAGCAGCTTAGGACCGTCGTCCTACGAGCAGTACTTC
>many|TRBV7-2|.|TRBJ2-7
CASSLLPGYEQYF
TGTGCCAGCAGCTTATTGCCCGGGTACGAGCAGTACTTC
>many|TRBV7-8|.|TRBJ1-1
CASSLRYRRAENTEAFF
TGTGCCAGCAGCTTAAGGTACAGGCGAGCGGAGAACACTGAAGCTTTCTTT
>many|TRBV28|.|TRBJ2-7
CASSSGKYEQYF
TGTGCCAGCAGCTCAGGAAAATACGAGCAGTACTTC
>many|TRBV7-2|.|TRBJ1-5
CASSFPGVRGISNQPQHF
TGTGCCAGCAGCTTTCCAGGTGTAAGGGGTATTAGCAATCAGCCCCAGCATTTT
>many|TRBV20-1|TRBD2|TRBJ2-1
CSARDPQLAGGFSYNEQFF
TGCAGTGCTAGAGATCCGCAACTAGCGGGGGGATTCTCCTACAATGAGCAGTTCTTC
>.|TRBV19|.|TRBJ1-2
CASSPANYGYTF
TGTGCCAGTAGCCCTGCTAACTATGGCTACACCTTC
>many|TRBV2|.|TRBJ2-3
CASSWTDTQYF
TGTGCCAGCAGTTGGACAGATACGCAGTATTTT
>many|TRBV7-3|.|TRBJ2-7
CASSPSGSTAEQYF
TGTGCCAGCAGCCCAAGTGGCAGTACTGCCGAGCAGTACTTC
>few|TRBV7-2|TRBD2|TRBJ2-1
CASSLGTSGGAKQFF
TGTGCCAGCAGCCTGGGGACTAGCGGGGGGGCGAAGCAGTTCTTC
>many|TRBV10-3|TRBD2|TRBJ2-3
CAISPSGRTILTDTQYF
TGTGCCATCTCTCCTAGCGGGAGGACAATCCTCACAGATACGCAGTATTTT
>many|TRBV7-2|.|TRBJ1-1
CASSPGARREAFF
TGTGCCAGCAGCCCGGGAGCGAGACGAGAAGCTTTCTTT
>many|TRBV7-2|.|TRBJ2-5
CASSLAIETQYF
TGTGCCAGCAGCCTAGCCATCGAGACCCAGTACTTC
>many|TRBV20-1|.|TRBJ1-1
CSAREAGGTEAFF
TGCAGTGCTAGAGAAGCAGGCGGCACTGAAGCTTTCTTT
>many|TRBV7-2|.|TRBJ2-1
CASSPLAKQFF
TGTGCCAGCAGCCCTCTAGCAAAGCAGTTCTTC
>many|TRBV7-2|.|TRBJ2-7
CASSLVAFRYEQYF
TGTGCCAGCAGCTTAGTCGCTTTTAGATACGAGCAGTACTTC
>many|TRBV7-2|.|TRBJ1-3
CASSFRPGRAGNTIYF
TGTGCCAGCAGCTTCAGACCCGGGAGGGCTGGAAACACCATATATTTT
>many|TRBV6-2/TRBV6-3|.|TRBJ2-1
CASRTDLYNEQFF
TGTGCCAGCCGCACTGACTTATACAATGAGCAGTTCTTC
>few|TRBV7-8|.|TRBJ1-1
CASSSLGTEAFF
TGTGCCAGCAGCTCATTGGGGACTGAAGCTTTCTTT
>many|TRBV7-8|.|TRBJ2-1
CASSQRMERSNEQFF
TGTGCCAGCAGCCAACGGATGGAGAGGAGCAATGAGCAGTTCTTC
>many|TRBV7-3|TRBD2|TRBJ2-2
CASSPGGPYTGELFF
TGTGCCAGCAGCCCGGGGGGGCCGTACACCGGGGAGCTGTTTTTT
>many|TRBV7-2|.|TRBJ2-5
CASREGASWSPRETQYF
TGTGCCAGCAGAGAAGGAGCGTCATGGTCCCCCCGGGAGACCCAGTACTTC
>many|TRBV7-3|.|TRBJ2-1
CASSLNVLPPGNEQFF
TGTGCCAGCAGCTTAAACGTTCTACCCCCCGGCAATGAGCAGTTCTTC
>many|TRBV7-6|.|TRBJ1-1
CASSLNPVISTEAFF
TGTGCCAGCAGCTTAAACCCAGTGATATCCACTGAAGCTTTCTTT
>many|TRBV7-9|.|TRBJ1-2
CASRTDDYGYTF
TGTGCCAGCAGAACGGACGACTATGGCTACACCTTC
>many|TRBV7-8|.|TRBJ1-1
CASSLGRGSNTEAFF
TGTGCCAGCAGCTTAGGACGGGGGAGTAACACTGAAGCTTTCTTT
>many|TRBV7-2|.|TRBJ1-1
CASSYRANTEAFF
TGTGCCAGCAGCTACAGAGCGAACACTGAAGCTTTCTTT
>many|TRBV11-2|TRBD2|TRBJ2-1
CASSPQGLAGSPYNEQFF
TGTGCCAGCAGCCCCCAGGGACTAGCGGGGTCCCCCTACAATGAGCAGTTCTTC
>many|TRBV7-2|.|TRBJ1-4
CASSLGGENEKLFF
TGTGCCAGCAGCTTAGGAGGGGAGAATGAAAAACTGTTTTTT
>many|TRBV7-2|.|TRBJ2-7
CASSLGGTTTYEQYF
TGTGCCAGCAGCTTAGGGGGCACGACAACCTACGAGCAGTACTTC
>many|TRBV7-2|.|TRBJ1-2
CASSHQTGSYGYTF
TGTGCCAGCAGCCATCAGACAGGCTCTTATGGCTACACCTTC
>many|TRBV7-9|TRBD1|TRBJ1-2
CASSTRDRANYGYTF
TGTGCCAGCAGCACCCGGGACAGGGCGAACTATGGCTACACCTTC
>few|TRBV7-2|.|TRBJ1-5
CASSTAWGQPQHF
TGTGCCAGCAGCACGGCCTGGGGTCAGCCCCAGCATTTT
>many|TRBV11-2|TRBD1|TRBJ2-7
CASSYSTGTGTGYEQYF
TGTGCCAGCAGCTATAGTACCGGGACAGGGACGGGATACGAGCAGTACTTC
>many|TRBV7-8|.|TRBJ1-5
CASSNLVVSRPHF
TGTGCCAGCAGTAACTTAGTAGTGAGTCGTCCGCATTTT
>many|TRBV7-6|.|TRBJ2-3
CASSFTGSATDTQYF
TGTGCCAGCAGCTTCACAGGGTCCGCCACAGATACGCAGTATTTT
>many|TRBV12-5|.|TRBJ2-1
CASGSPDGTEQFF
TGTGCTAGTGGTTCCCCGGATGGGACTGAGCAGTTCTTC
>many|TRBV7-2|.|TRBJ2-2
CASSPRRTGELFF
TGTGCCAGCAGCCCCCGGAGAACCGGGGAGCTGTTTTTT
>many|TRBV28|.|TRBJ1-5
CASSLSVQPQHF
TGTGCCAGCAGTTTATCGGTTCAGCCCCAGCATTTT
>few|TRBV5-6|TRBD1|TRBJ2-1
CASSVQGVVQFF
TGTGCCAGCAGCGTGCAGGGGGTCGTGCAGTTCTTC
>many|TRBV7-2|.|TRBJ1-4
CASSFTREELFF
TGTGCCAGCAGCTTCACTAGAGAAGAGCTGTTTTTT
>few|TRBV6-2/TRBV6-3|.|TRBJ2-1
CASSYSSGPHSYNEQFF
TGTGCCAGCAGTTACTCGAGCGGGCCTCACTCCTACAATGAGCAGTTCTTC
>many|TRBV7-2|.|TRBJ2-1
CASSLVPPNEQFF
TGTGCCAGCAGCTTGGTGCCCCCAAATGAGCAGTTCTTC
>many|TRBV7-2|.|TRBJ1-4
CASSPTGSNEKLFF
TGTGCCAGCAGCCCTACAGGGAGTAATGAAAAACTGTTTTTT
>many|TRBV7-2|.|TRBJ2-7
CASSRPDGRSEQYF
TGTGCCAGCAGCCGTCCCGACGGCCGCTCCGAGCAGTACTTC
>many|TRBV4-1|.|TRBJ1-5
CASSPQQGGAPNQPQHF
TGCGCCAGCAGCCCCCAACAGGGTGGGGCCCCCAATCAGCCCCAGCATTTT
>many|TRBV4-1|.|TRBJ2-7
CASSPGPVGSYEQYF
TGCGCCAGCAGCCCGGGACCCGTCGGGTCTTACGAGCAGTACTTC
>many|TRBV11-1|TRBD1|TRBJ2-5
CASSQDRGKETQYF
TGTGCCAGCAGCCAGGACAGGGGGAAAGAGACCCAGTACTTC
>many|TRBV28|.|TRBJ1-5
CASESQDGRQPQHF
TGTGCCAGTGAGTCACAGGATGGGCGTCAGCCCCAGCATTTT